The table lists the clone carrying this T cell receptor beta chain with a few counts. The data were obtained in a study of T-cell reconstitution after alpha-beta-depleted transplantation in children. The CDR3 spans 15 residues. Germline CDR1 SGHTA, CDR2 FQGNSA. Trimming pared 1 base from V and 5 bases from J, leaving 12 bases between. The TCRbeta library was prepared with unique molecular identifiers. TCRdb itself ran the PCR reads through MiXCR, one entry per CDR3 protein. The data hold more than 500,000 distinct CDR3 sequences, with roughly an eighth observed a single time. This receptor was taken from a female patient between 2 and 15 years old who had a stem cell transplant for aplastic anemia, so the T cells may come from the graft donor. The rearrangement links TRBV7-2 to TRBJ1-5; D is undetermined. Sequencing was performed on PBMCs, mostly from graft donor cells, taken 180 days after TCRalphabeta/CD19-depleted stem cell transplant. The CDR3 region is CASSLGSSLDQPQHF. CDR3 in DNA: TGTGCCAGCAGCTTAGGCAGTTCGCTTGATCAGCCCCAGCATTTT.